A single sample is the source of the 19 T cell receptor beta chains below, sequenced in a study of blood T cell repertoires in COVID-19. TCRdb keeps only in-frame clones here, not all; method: immunoSEQ multiplex PCR. The table shows some 210,000 clones, with about 90% occurring only once. Material: peripheral blood. These receptors came from a man in his sixties with COVID-19, enrolled during active disease.

The V gene is TRBV28, the J gene TRBJ1-4; D ambiguous. V shed 1 base and J shed 1 base, with 13 bases lying between them. The germline CDR1 and CDR2 sequences are MDHEN and SYDVKM. The CDR3 consists of 17 residues. CDR3: CASSLSLLGGTNEKLFF. DNA of the CDR3: TGTGCCAGCAGTTTATCCCTTCTCGGAGGAACTAATGAAAAACTGTTTTTT.

V usage is TRBV28 and J usage is TRBJ1-5; 10 bases line up with TRBD1. Per germline, CDR1 MDHEN and CDR2 SYDVKM. This CDR3 is 16 amino acids long. Germline trimming cut 1 base from V and 5 bases from J; bases unmatched to any gene: 5. For the CDR3, the DNA is TGTGCCAGCAGTTTATTGGGACAGGGGTCCGATCAGCCCCAGCATTTT. This codes for CASSLLGQGSDQPQHF.

The J gene is TRBJ1-1, the V gene TRBV19; TRBD1 agrees at 7 bases. The CDR3 sequence is 15 residues long. The V and J ends lost 9 bases and 7 bases, in that order; junction bases with no gene match: 17. Germline V lookup: CDR1 LNHDA, CDR2 SQIVND (reference sequence). CDR3 sequence reads: CASHTGAAGSGEAFF. CDR3 sequence (DNA): TGTGCCAGCCACACAGGGGCCGCGGGGAGCGGTGAAGCTTTCTTT.

The V gene is TRBV24-1, the J gene TRBJ1-1; D gene ambiguous. Per germline, CDR1 KGHDR and CDR2 SFDVKD. This CDR3 has 12 residues. The V and J ends lost 8 bases and 1 base respectively, with 7 bases between them. The CDR3 DNA sequence: TGTGCCACCACTGTCCCGAACACTGAAGCTTTCTTT. Encoded protein: CATTVPNTEAFF.

The rearrangement uses TRBV11-3 and TRBJ2-7; possible D gene TRBD2, 7 bases. The CDR3 runs 14 residues. Germline assignment: CDR1 SGHNT and CDR2 YENEEA. With 5 bases removed from V and 2 bases from J, the gap between germline ends came to 13 bases. The DNA of the CDR3 is TGTGCCAGCAGCCCTAGGGGGGGCCCCTACGAGCAGTACTTC. Residues: CASSPRGGPYEQYF.

Here the CDR3 DNA reads TGTGCCAGCAGCTCCAAAACCCAGGGTACTTCCTATCAGTCTGGCTACACCTTC. Protein product: CASSSKTQGTSYQSGYTF. The chain carries TRBV4-2 and TRBJ1-2; TRBD1 is a possible D gene (5 bases). The V gene lost 5 bases and the J gene lost 7 bases, with 29 bases spanning the gap. Looked up from germline, CDR1 is LGHNA and CDR2 is YNFKEQ. The CDR3 contains 18 residues.

The chain uses TRBV7-9 and TRBJ1-2; 7 nucleotides agree with TRBD1. V was pared by 5 bases and J by 3 bases, with 9 bases of the junction left unmatched. The CDR3 is 15 residues long. Germline V gives CDR1 SEHNR, CDR2 FQNEAQ (reference sequence). The CDR3 DNA follows: TGTGCCAGCAGCGTGTACAGGGGAGGTGACTATGGCTACACCTTC. It specifies CASSVYRGGDYGYTF.

This sequence joins TRBV5-4 and TRBJ2-3; TRBD2 matches at 10 bases. CDR1 and CDR2 (germline): SGHNT, YYREEE (reference sequence). This CDR3 has 16 amino acids. With V trimmed by 10 bases and J by 2 bases, 13 bases remained unmatched. The CDR3 protein is CAGSTPGLAHTDTQYF. Written as DNA, the CDR3 is TGTGCCGGCTCCACCCCGGGACTAGCGCACACAGATACGCAGTATTTT.

V gene TRBV3-1 (or the pseudogene TRBV3-2) combines with J gene TRBJ2-2; TRBD1 aligns across 9 bases. Germline loops: CDR1 LGHDT, CDR2 YNNKEL (reference sequence). V was pared by 6 bases and J by 4 bases, with 6 bases of the junction left unmatched. The CDR3 extends over 15 amino acids. The CDR3 DNA is TGTGCCAGCAGGGGGACAGGGTATAGCACCGGGGAGCTGTTTTTT. Its protein product is CASRGTGYSTGELFF.

V gene TRBV7-6 combines with J gene TRBJ1-3, with 7 bases that match TRBD1. CDR3 length: 14 residues. Germline values: CDR1 SGHVS, CDR2 FNYEAQ. Unmatched junction bases numbered 6, after V lost 8 bases and J lost 2 bases. The chain's CDR3 is CASSLTGPGNTIYF. Written as DNA, the CDR3 is TGTGCCAGCTCCCTGACAGGGCCTGGAAACACCATATATTTT.

CDR3 region: CASSPQTGSTDTQYF. In DNA form, the CDR3 reads TGTGCCAGCTCACCACAAACAGGGAGCACAGATACGCAGTATTTT. The chain couples TRBV18 to TRBJ2-3; a possible D gene is TRBD1 (6 bases). CDR3 size: 15 residues. Trimming shortened V by 1 base and J by 0 bases, and 8 bases separated the two germline ends. Germline CDR1 KGHSH, CDR2 LQKENI.

The chain uses TRBV11-2 and TRBJ2-5; 11 bases are shared with TRBD1. Per germline, CDR1 SGHAT and CDR2 FQNNGV. This CDR3 is built from 15 residues. V was clipped by 5 bases and J by 3 bases; unmatched bases: 5. The CDR3 region has the DNA TGTGCCAGCAGCCAGGGACAGGGGGTAAAAGAGACCCAGTACTTC. Its translation: CASSQGQGVKETQYF.

This chain uses TRBV24-1 with TRBJ1-5, with TRBD1 matching over 7 bases. CDR3 size: 20 residues. Germline CDR1 is KGHDR and CDR2 is SFDVKD. V trimming: 6 bases; J trimming: 12 bases; junction bases outside the gene matches: 31. The CDR3 loop is CATSLLPHRTGRPHNSHQHF. CDR3 DNA: TGTGCCACCAGTCTCCTACCCCACCGGACAGGCAGACCCCATAACAGCCACCAGCATTTT.

The gene calls are TRBV27 and TRBJ1-5; tentative D call: TRBD1 (5 bases). Germline V CDR1 and CDR2: MNHEY, SMNVEV (reference sequence). The germline V and J ends were trimmed by 1 base and 0 bases, with 10 bases remaining between them. The CDR3 covers 16 residues. The CDR3 DNA is TGTGCCAGCAGTTTATTGGGGCCCGTTAGCAATCAGCCCCAGCATTTT. Translating gives CASSLLGPVSNQPQHF.

The chain joins TRBV5-4 to TRBJ2-7; 11 nucleotides match TRBD2. After removal of 0 bases from V and 2 bases from J, the junction contained 4 bases not matched to a gene. From germline, CDR1 is SGHNT and CDR2 YYREEE (reference sequence). The CDR3 is 16 residues long. The CDR3, as DNA: TGTGCCAGCAGCTTGGGGGCGGGACTAGCGGCCTACGAGCAGTACTTC. This translates into CASSLGAGLAAYEQYF. Full variable domain (rest looked up from reference TRBV5-4 and TRBJ2-7): ETGVTQSPTHLIKTRGQQVTLRCSSQSGHNTVSWYQQALGQGPQFIFQYYREEENGRGNFPPRFSGLQFPNYSSELNVNALELDDSALYLCASSLGAGLAAYEQYFGPGTRLTVT.

The chain has TRBV6-4 and TRBJ2-2, with 8 bases that match TRBD2. This CDR3 contains 14 residues. Looked up from germline, CDR1 is MRHNA and CDR2 is SNTAGT. The junction had 7 bases not matched to a gene; V was cut back by 6 bases and J by 7 bases. CDR3 DNA: TGTGCCAGCAGACTAGCGGTACACAACGGGGAGCTGTTTTTT. Its translation: CASRLAVHNGELFF.

The rearrangement joins TRBV18 to TRBJ2-1; 7 nucleotides agree with TRBD1. This CDR3 contains 15 residues. Per germline, CDR1 KGHSH and CDR2 LQKENI. Trimming at V came to 4 bases and at J to 6 bases, leaving 9 bases not matched to a gene. The CDR3, as DNA: TGTGCCAGCTCACTACAGACAGGGAATGGCAATGAGCAGTTCTTC. This codes for CASSLQTGNGNEQFF.

The chain couples TRBV2 to TRBJ2-3; weak D call: TRBD2 (6 bases). V gave up 11 bases and J gave up 5 bases, with 17 bases separating them. CDR3 size: 13 residues. Germline V CDR1 and CDR2: SNHLY, FYNNEI. CDR3 in amino acids: CAGGGYTEDTQYF. The CDR3 region has the DNA TGTGCCGGAGGAGGGTACACAGAAGATACGCAGTATTTT.

V gene TRBV11-2 combines with J gene TRBJ2-3, with D tentatively TRBD2 (5 bases). CDR3 length: 15 amino acids. Trimming stripped 3 bases from V and 3 bases from J, with 13 bases between. CDR1 is SGHAT and CDR2 is FQNNGV in the germline V gene. This CDR3 is CASSFRGLRTDTQYF. The CDR3 DNA is TGTGCCAGCAGCTTCCGGGGATTGAGGACAGATACGCAGTATTTT.